The 24 T cell receptor beta chains in this list originate from one sample, sequenced in a study of CD8 T cells in Susac syndrome. Random hexamers were used to reverse transcribe the RNA input (about 0.5 to 1 ug). TCRdb re-called the immunoSEQ multiplex PCR reads through MiXCR, storing one row per CDR3 protein. The sample includes about 300,000 distinct CDR3 sequences, 92% of them seen just once. Sequencing was done on a sample of CD4+ T cells from PBMCs. The receptors stem from a human donor with multiple sclerosis.

This clonotype has a handful of counts. The chain's CDR3 is CASTRDSSGNTIYF. The DNA of the CDR3 is TGTGCCAGCACTCGAGACAGCTCTGGAAACACCATATATTTT. The chain combines TRBV6-1 with TRBJ1-3; tentatively, D is TRBD1 (5 bases). Per germline, CDR1 MNHNS and CDR2 SASEGT. V was trimmed by 7 bases and J by 0 bases, leaving 10 bases between them. The length of the CDR3 is 14 residues.

The chain couples TRBV5-1 to TRBJ2-1; no definite D call. Germline values: CDR1 SGHRS, CDR2 YFSETQ. The V end was cut by 5 bases, the J end by 7 bases, with 22 bases between. The CDR3 runs 16 residues. The CDR3 here is CASRRLLEHSQNEQFF. Here the CDR3 DNA reads TGCGCCAGCAGGCGGCTCTTAGAACACTCTCAAAATGAGCAGTTCTTC.

The chain couples TRBV7-9 to TRBJ2-7, with a possible D match to TRBD2 (6 bases). This CDR3 has 14 amino acids. Trimming took off 4 bases at V and 6 bases at J, with 16 bases between the two ends. Looked up from germline, CDR1 is SEHNR and CDR2 is FQNEAQ (reference sequence). The CDR3 DNA is TGTGCCAGCAGCTGGCTACTTACTAGCTCCGAGCAGTACTTC. This translates into CASSWLLTSSEQYF.

The rearrangement joins TRBV18 to TRBJ1-1, with TRBD1 as a possible D gene (5 bases). CDR1 and CDR2 (germline): KGHSH, LQKENI. The V gene lost 1 base and the J gene lost 1 base, with 13 bases spanning the gap. The CDR3 has 16 amino acids. This CDR3 is CASSPLGAQGNTEAFF. In nucleotides, the CDR3 is TGTGCCAGCTCACCACTAGGGGCCCAGGGGAACACTGAAGCTTTCTTT.

The chain has TRBV14 and TRBJ2-3, with D uncertain. Trimming shortened V by 4 bases and J by 6 bases, and 11 bases separated the two germline ends. The germline gives CDR1 SGHDN, CDR2 FVKESK. CDR3 length equals 13 residues. The CDR3 loop reads CASSPPWGDTQYF. The CDR3 nucleotides are TGTGCCAGCAGCCCCCCGTGGGGTGATACGCAGTATTTT.

J is TRBJ2-2 and V is TRBV5-1; D gene uncertain. Germline values: CDR1 SGHRS, CDR2 YFSETQ. V lost 2 bases, J lost 5 bases, and 16 bases lay in between. The CDR3 loop spans 16 amino acids. The CDR3 nucleotides read TGCGCCAGCAGCTTCATAGGGCCGAGGCGGACCGGGGAGCTGTTTTTT. It specifies CASSFIGPRRTGELFF.

This rearrangement joins TRBV29-1 to TRBJ1-1; D is ambiguous. Germline V gene lookup returns CDR1 SQVTM and CDR2 ANQGSEA. This CDR3 contains 13 residues. V was trimmed by 5 bases and J by 7 bases, leaving 17 bases between them. The CDR3 DNA reads TGCAGCGTTACCCCTTTGATGACTCGTGAAGCTTTCTTT. This translates into CSVTPLMTREAFF.

CDR3 sequence reads: CSARRVGNTEAFF. The CDR3 region has the DNA TGCAGCGCCCGAAGGGTAGGGAACACTGAAGCTTTCTTT. The rearrangement links TRBV29-1 to TRBJ1-1; the D is unclear. CDR1 SQVTM and CDR2 ANQGSEA come from the germline V gene. The CDR3 is made up of 13 amino acids. The V end was cut by 7 bases, the J end by 1 base, with 13 bases between.

This chain connects TRBV2 to TRBJ2-1; D may be TRBD2 (6 bases). This CDR3 is built from 13 residues. V was shortened by 9 bases and J by 0 bases, with 9 bases between the two germline ends. Germline V gene sequence: CDR1 SNHLY, CDR2 FYNNEI. DNA for the CDR3: TGTGCCAGTGGGCGGGGCTCCTACAATGAGCAGTTCTTC. This codes for CASGRGSYNEQFF.

The chain recombines TRBV7-9 with TRBJ2-5; tentatively, D is TRBD2 (5 bases). The CDR3 covers 12 residues. Trimming removed 7 bases at V and 7 bases at J, with 13 bases between. Germline loops: CDR1 SEHNR, CDR2 FQNEAQ (reference sequence). CDR3 amino acids: CASNTAGGTQYF. DNA of the CDR3: TGTGCCAGCAATACCGCTGGAGGGACCCAGTACTTC. Complete variable domain (other parts from reference TRBV7-9 and TRBJ2-5): DTGVSQNPRHKITKRGQNVTFRCDPISEHNRLYWYRQTLGQGPEFLTYFQNEAQLEKSRLLSDRFSAERPKGSFSTLEIQRTEQGDSAMYLCASNTAGGTQYFGPGTRLLVL.

The chain employs TRBV7-2 and TRBJ1-2; no clear D. Germline values: CDR1 SGHTA, CDR2 FQGNSA. The CDR3 extends over 16 amino acids. Trimming left V 5 bases short and J 3 bases short, with 19 bases between. The DNA for the CDR3 is TGTGCCAGCAGCATCTATGCCGGACGGATAGACTATGGCTACACCTTC. Protein: CASSIYAGRIDYGYTF.

The chain employs TRBV7-3 and TRBJ1-1, with a tentative D call TRBD1 (5 bases). The CDR3 has 14 residues. Trimming shortened V by 5 bases and J by 7 bases, and 17 bases separated the two germline ends. Germline V CDR1 and CDR2: SGHTA, FQGTGA. The DNA of the CDR3 is TGTGCCAGCAGCCTCCAGGGAGGAACGCGTGAAGCTTTCTTT. Protein sequence: CASSLQGGTREAFF.

The chain links TRBV11-2 to TRBJ2-3; D is ambiguous. The CDR3 loop spans 15 amino acids. From germline, CDR1 is SGHAT and CDR2 FQNNGV. Trimming left V 3 bases short and J 4 bases short, with 14 bases between. DNA for the CDR3: TGTGCCAGCAGCTTGACTCCTCTGATTGCAGATACGCAGTATTTT. Protein product: CASSLTPLIADTQYF.

The chain links TRBV6-5 to TRBJ1-6; D may be TRBD1 (5 bases). Germline V gene sequence: CDR1 MNHEY, CDR2 SVGAGI. Deletions cut 4 bases from V and 7 bases from J, with 20 bases between. The CDR3 sequence is 17 residues long. The CDR3 DNA is TGTGCCAGCAGTTGGGTTAGAGCGGGGCTCTCAAATTCACCCCTCCACTTT. This sequence encodes CASSWVRAGLSNSPLHF.

The rearrangement links TRBV2 to TRBJ1-2; the D is unclear. V lost 2 bases to trimming and J lost 1 base, with 23 bases between them. CDR1 and CDR2 (germline): SNHLY, FYNNEI. This CDR3 comprises 19 residues. CDR3 in DNA: TGTGCCAGCAGTGAAACCCATCCTCCTCGCGCGGTTCTTAACTATGGCTACACCTTC. This gives the protein CASSETHPPRAVLNYGYTF.

The chain has TRBV4-3 and TRBJ2-1, with TRBD1 matching over 10 bases. Trimming cost V 4 bases and J 6 bases; bases outside gene matches: 9. Per the germline V gene, CDR1 is LGHNA and CDR2 is YSLEER. The CDR3 sequence is 16 residues long. The DNA of the CDR3 is TGCGCCAGCAGCCCCTATGGGACAGGGGAGGGCAATGAGCAGTTCTTC. Translation: CASSPYGTGEGNEQFF.

V is TRBV5-1 and J is TRBJ1-1; D is perhaps TRBD1 (5 bases). The CDR3 spans 13 residues. The V and J ends lost 7 bases and 4 bases respectively, with 14 bases between them. Germline V lookup: CDR1 SGHRS, CDR2 YFSETQ. The CDR3, as DNA: TGCGCCAGCTCCAGGGATTTGGGCACTGAAGCTTTCTTT. Translation gives CASSRDLGTEAFF.

The chain is built from TRBV9 and TRBJ2-5, with TRBD1 identical over 9 bases. Germline V gives CDR1 SGDLS, CDR2 YYNGEE. The ends lost 1 base at V and 2 bases at J; junction bases unmatched: 6. The CDR3 spans 16 residues. The CDR3 nucleotides are TGTGCCAGCAGCGTACGGACAGGGGCACGACAAGAGACCCAGTACTTC. It yields the protein CASSVRTGARQETQYF. Looking up the rest from reference TRBV9 and TRBJ2-5 gives the full variable domain: DSGVTQTPKHLITATGQRVTLRCSPRSGDLSVYWYQQSLDQGLQFLIQYYNGEERAKGNILERFSAQQFPDLHSELNLSSLELGDSALYFCASSVRTGARQETQYFGPGTRLLVL.

V is TRBV6-1 and J is TRBJ1-1; D gene unclear. Germline loops: CDR1 MNHNS, CDR2 SASEGT. Trimming stripped 8 bases from V and 1 base from J, with 5 bases between. The CDR3 runs to 11 residues. CDR3 DNA: TGTGCCAGCCAGGCGAACACTGAAGCTTTCTTT. Protein product: CASQANTEAFF.

The chain combines TRBV20-1 with TRBJ2-1; D assignment may be TRBD1 or TRBD2 (5 bases each). The CDR3 sequence is 12 residues long. The germline V gene has CDR1 DFQATT and CDR2 SNEGSKA (reference sequence). V dropped 5 bases and J dropped 7 bases, with 12 bases sitting between them. CDR3 sequence (DNA): TGCAGTGCTGGGGACCCGGAGAATGAGCAGTTCTTC. Residues: CSAGDPENEQFF.

A remark on this clonotype: The junction differs from germline at one of its ends, possibly a read error. The chain couples TRBV10-3 to TRBJ2-1; tentatively, D is TRBD2 (6 bases). CDR1 is ENHRY, CDR2 SYGVKD, per germline. CDR3 length equals 16 residues. CDR3 sequence reads: CAIRESVGGSGNEQFF. Here the CDR3 DNA reads TGTGCCATCAGAGAGTCCGTGGGCGGAAGCGGGAATGAGCAGTTCTTC.

This rearrangement joins TRBV12-3 or TRBV12-4 to TRBJ1-1, with TRBD1 matching over 7 bases. The CDR3 extends over 13 amino acids. V trimming: 7 bases; J trimming: 4 bases; junction bases outside the gene matches: 6. DNA for the CDR3: TGTGCCAGCACCAGGGGGGCGGCCACTGAAGCTTTCTTT. This gives the protein CASTRGAATEAFF.

The genes are TRBV7-2 and TRBJ2-3; 9 bases align to TRBD1. Germline V gives CDR1 SGHTA, CDR2 FQGNSA. Trimming took 5 bases from V and 4 from J; bases not matched to a gene: 4. This CDR3 spans 14 amino acids. CDR3 DNA: TGTGCCAGCAGCACCACAGGGGGCCCAGATACGCAGTATTTT. Its protein is CASSTTGGPDTQYF.

V is TRBV5-6 and J is TRBJ2-1; perhaps TRBD1 as D (5 bases). V was shortened by 3 bases and J by 12 bases, with 19 bases between the two germline ends. Germline loops: CDR1 SGHDT, CDR2 YYEEEE. The CDR3 runs to 14 residues. In nucleotides, the CDR3 is TGTGCCAGCAGCTGGGGCGTAGAGGCGACTGGGCAGTTCTTC. Translation gives CASSWGVEATGQFF. Full variable domain (missing parts from reference TRBV5-6 and TRBJ2-1): DAGVTQSPTHLIKTRGQQVTLRCSPKSGHDTVSWYQQALGQGPQFIFQYYEEEERQRGNFPDRFSGHQFPNYSSELNVNALLLGDSALYLCASSWGVEATGQFFGPGTRLTVL.